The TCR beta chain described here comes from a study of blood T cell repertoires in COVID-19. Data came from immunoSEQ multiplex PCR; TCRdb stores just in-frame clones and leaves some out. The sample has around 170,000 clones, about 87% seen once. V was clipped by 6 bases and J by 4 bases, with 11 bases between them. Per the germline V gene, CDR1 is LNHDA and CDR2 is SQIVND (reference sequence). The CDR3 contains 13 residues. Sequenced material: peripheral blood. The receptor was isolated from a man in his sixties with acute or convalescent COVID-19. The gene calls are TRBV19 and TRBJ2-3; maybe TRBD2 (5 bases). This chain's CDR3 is CASRPEAPDTQYF. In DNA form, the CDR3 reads TGTGCCAGTAGGCCGGAGGCCCCAGATACGCAGTATTTT.